This T cell receptor (beta chain) was profiled in a study of graft-versus-host responses after intestinal transplantation. CDR1 and CDR2 from the germline V gene are MDHEN and SYDVKM. The CDR3 length is 11 residues. Sequencing was performed with immunoSEQ multiplex PCR; in TCRdb, only in-frame clones are kept and a portion is missing. The table lists roughly 80,000 clones, roughly 84% of them singletons. Turning to this clone: Its antigen is undetermined.

This clonotype originated in a human donor who was the organ donor for an intestinal transplant. This sequence joins TRBV28 and TRBJ2-3; D not certain. The J call is doubtful: the DNA matches TRBJ1-5 better. The material was unstimulated CD8+ T cells sorted from spleen or lymph node cells, obtained before transplant. CDR3 nucleotide sequence: TGTGCCAGCAGTTTTGGCCGGGACCAGCATTTT. Amino acid sequence: CASSFGRDQHF.